Presented here are 8 T cell receptor beta chains from one specimen sequenced in a study of shared clonotypes between healthy human individuals. The method was immunoSEQ multiplex PCR; TCRdb's version includes in-frame clones alone and lacks a portion of them. The sample has roughly 2,000,000 clones; just under 95% are singletons. CD45RO-negative, CCR7-selected cells formed the naive CD8 fraction, which excluded terminally differentiated effector memory CD45RA+ cells. The sequenced sample consisted of naive CD8+ T cells from PBMCs. Source of these receptors: a man between 18 and 35 years old in good health. Some clones in this sample may be carry-over from other donors' samples.

J is TRBJ2-1 and V is TRBV5-4; 14 nucleotides line up with TRBD2. J lost 5 bases, V lost 4 bases, and 2 bases had no gene match. Germline CDR1 is SGHNT and CDR2 is YYREEE (reference sequence). The length of the CDR3 is 15 residues. CDR3 sequence (DNA): TGTGCCAGCAGCGTGGGACTAGCGGGAGACAATGAGCAGTTCTTC. This gives the protein CASSVGLAGDNEQFF.

The V and J genes are TRBV7-9 and TRBJ1-2; 7 bases match TRBD1. Germline CDR1 reads SEHNR; CDR2 reads FQNEAQ (reference sequence). The CDR3 extends over 16 amino acids. The V gene end was trimmed by 5 bases and the J gene end by 1 base; junction bases not matched to a gene: 10. Here the CDR3 reads CASSLLTGIDNYGYTF. The CDR3 DNA sequence: TGTGCCAGCAGCCTCTTGACAGGGATTGATAACTATGGCTACACCTTC.

This clone is a singleton in its sample. The gene calls are TRBV5-4 and TRBJ1-2; no clear D. Germline CDR1 and CDR2: SGHNT and YYREEE (reference sequence). The V gene lost 2 bases and the J gene lost 0 bases, with 20 bases spanning the gap. This CDR3 has 18 amino acids. The CDR3 spells CASSFSLAAFLPNYGYTF. Written as DNA, the CDR3 is TGTGCCAGCAGCTTCTCCCTGGCAGCCTTCCTACCTAACTATGGCTACACCTTC.

The gene calls are TRBV9 and TRBJ1-2; the match to TRBD1 covers 7 bases. CDR1 SGDLS and CDR2 YYNGEE come from the germline V gene. The CDR3 contains 13 residues. V lost 6 bases and J lost 8; bases outside the gene matches: 10. The CDR3 here is CASTPGGAGGYTF. CDR3 bases: TGTGCCAGCACTCCAGGGGGGGCGGGCGGCTACACCTTC.

The rearrangement links TRBV7-9 to TRBJ2-7, with D maybe TRBD2 (7 bases). V was pared by 0 bases and J by 5 bases, with 11 bases between. CDR1 and CDR2 (germline): SEHNR, FQNEAQ (reference sequence). This CDR3 is built from 14 residues. This chain's CDR3 is CASSLATGGDEQYF. DNA of the CDR3: TGTGCCAGCAGCTTAGCCACGGGGGGCGACGAGCAGTACTTC.

This sequence joins TRBV29-1 and TRBJ2-7; TRBD2 matches 9 bases. Losses at the gene ends were 7 bases for V and 3 bases for J; bases not matched to a gene: 10. The V gene's germline CDR1 is SQVTM and CDR2 ANQGSEA. The CDR3 sequence is 14 residues long. This CDR3 reads CSAKSAGGVYEQYF. CDR3 bases: TGCAGCGCGAAGTCCGCGGGAGGGGTCTACGAGCAGTACTTC.

The rearrangement joins TRBV30 to TRBJ2-1; D remains unclear. This CDR3 is 13 amino acids long. CDR1 and CDR2 from the germline V gene are GTSNPN and SVGIG (reference sequence). V was pared by 0 bases and J by 8 bases, with 11 bases between. The DNA for the CDR3 is TGTGCCTGGAGTGTACGAGGTGGGGATGAGCAGTTCTTC. Translated, it gives CAWSVRGGDEQFF.

V and J are TRBV19 and TRBJ2-3; 9 bases map to TRBD1. Germline assignment: CDR1 LNHDA and CDR2 SQIVND (reference sequence). CDR3 size: 13 residues. V shed 6 bases, J shed 5 bases, and the junction held 3 bases outside the gene matches. The CDR3 nucleotides read TGTGCCAGTAGCGACAGGGGGGAAGATACGCAGTATTTT. Translation: CASSDRGEDTQYF.